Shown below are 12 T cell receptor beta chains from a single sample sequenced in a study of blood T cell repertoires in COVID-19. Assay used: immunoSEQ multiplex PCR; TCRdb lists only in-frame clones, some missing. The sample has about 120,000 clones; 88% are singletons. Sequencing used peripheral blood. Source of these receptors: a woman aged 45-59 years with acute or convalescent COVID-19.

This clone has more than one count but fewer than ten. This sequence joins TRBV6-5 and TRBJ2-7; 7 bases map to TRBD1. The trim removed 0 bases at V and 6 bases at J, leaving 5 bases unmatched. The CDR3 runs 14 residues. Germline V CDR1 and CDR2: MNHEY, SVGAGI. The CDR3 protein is CASSYSTGAAEQYF. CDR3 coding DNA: TGTGCCAGCAGTTACTCAACAGGGGCGGCCGAGCAGTACTTC.

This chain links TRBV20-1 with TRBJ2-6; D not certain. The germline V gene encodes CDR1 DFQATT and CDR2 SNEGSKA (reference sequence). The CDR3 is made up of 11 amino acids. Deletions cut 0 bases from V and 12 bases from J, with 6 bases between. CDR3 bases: TGCAGTGCTAGAGATAAGAGCGTCCTGACTTTC. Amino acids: CSARDKSVLTF.

The CDR3 bases are TGTGCCAGCAGCTCTCAGGGCGGTCCTTCCTACGAGCAGTACTTC. Residues: CASSSQGGPSYEQYF. The chain employs TRBV11-1 and TRBJ2-7, with a possible D match to TRBD1 (5 bases). Between the trimmed V and J ends, which lost 4 bases and 1 base, there was a span of 14 bases. The CDR3 spans 15 residues. Looked up from germline, CDR1 is SGHAT and CDR2 is FQDESV (reference sequence).

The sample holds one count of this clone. The CDR3 loop is CASSSSGGSYEQYF. Here the CDR3 DNA reads TGTGCCAGCAGTTCTAGCGGAGGGTCTTACGAGCAGTACTTC. V and J are TRBV6-6 and TRBJ2-7, with 7 nucleotides matching TRBD2. J was trimmed by 4 bases and V by 4 bases; bases with no gene match: 7. Germline values: CDR1 MNHNY, CDR2 SVGAGI (reference sequence). The CDR3 consists of 14 residues.

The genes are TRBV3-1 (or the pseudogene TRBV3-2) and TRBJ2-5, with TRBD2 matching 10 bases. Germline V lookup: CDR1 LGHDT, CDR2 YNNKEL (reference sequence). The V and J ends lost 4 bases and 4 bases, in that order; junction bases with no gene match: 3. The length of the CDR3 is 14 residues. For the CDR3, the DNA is TGTGCCAGCAGCCCTAGCGGGAGTCGAGAGACCCAGTACTTC. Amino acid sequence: CASSPSGSRETQYF.

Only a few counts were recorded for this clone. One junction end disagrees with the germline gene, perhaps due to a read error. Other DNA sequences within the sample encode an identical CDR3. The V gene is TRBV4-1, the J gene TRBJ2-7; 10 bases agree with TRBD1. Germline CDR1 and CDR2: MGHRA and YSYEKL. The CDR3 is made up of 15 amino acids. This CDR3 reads CASSQGTGGSSEQYF. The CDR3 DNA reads TGCGCCAGCAGCCAAGGGACAGGGGGTTCCTCCGAGCAGTACTTC.

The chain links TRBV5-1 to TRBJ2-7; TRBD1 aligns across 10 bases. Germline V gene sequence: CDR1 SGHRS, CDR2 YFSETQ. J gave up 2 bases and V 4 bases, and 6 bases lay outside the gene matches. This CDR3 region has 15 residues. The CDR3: CASSPGQGYTYEQYF. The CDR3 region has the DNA TGCGCCAGCAGCCCGGGACAGGGGTACACCTACGAGCAGTACTTC.

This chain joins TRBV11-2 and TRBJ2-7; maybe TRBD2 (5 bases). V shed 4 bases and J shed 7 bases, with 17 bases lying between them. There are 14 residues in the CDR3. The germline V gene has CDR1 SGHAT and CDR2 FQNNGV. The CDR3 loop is CASSSSWTSREQYF. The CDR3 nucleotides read TGTGCCAGCAGCTCCTCCTGGACTTCCAGGGAGCAGTACTTC.

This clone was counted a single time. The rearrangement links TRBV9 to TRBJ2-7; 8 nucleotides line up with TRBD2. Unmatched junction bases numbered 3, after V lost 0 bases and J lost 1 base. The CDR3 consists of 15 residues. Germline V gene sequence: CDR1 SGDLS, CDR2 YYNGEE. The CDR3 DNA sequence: TGTGCCAGCAGCGTAGCGGCTAGCGGGTCCTACGAGCAGTACTTC. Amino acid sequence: CASSVAASGSYEQYF.

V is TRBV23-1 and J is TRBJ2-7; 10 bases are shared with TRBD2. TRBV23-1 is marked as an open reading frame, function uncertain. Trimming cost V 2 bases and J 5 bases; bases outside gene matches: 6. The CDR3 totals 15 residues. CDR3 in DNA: TGCGCCAGCAGTCAAAGGGGACTAGCGCCCCACGAGCAGTACTTC. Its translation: CASSQRGLAPHEQYF.

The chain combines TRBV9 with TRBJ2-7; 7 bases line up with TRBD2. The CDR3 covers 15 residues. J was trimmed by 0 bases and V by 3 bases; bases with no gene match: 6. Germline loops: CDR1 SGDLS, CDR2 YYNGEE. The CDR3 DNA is TGTGCCAGCAGCGGAGGGGACTACCGCTCCTACGAGCAGTACTTC. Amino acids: CASSGGDYRSYEQYF. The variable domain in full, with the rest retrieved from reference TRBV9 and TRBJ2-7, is DSGVTQTPKHLITATGQRVTLRCSPRSGDLSVYWYQQSLDQGLQFLIQYYNGEERAKGNILERFSAQQFPDLHSELNLSSLELGDSALYFCASSGGDYRSYEQYFGPGTRLTVT.

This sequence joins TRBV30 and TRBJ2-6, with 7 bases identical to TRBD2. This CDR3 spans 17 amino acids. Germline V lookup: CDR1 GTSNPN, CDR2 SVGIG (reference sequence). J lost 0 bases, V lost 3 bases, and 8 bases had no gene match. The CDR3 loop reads CAWRLGRVLSGANVLTF. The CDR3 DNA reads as TGTGCCTGGAGGTTAGGGAGGGTCCTCTCTGGGGCCAACGTCCTGACTTTC.